This entry describes one T cell receptor beta chain. The data were obtained in a study of blood T cell repertoires in COVID-19. Across the study: PBMCs, B-cell-depleted T cells, or T cells were the source of the cDNA or gDNA that made up the material.

Only in-frame clones appear in the TCRdb table, and some are missing; sequencing was by immunoSEQ multiplex PCR. The sample has roughly 130,000 clones, 65% to 85% seen once; the top ten hold 1.5% to 2%. V dropped 6 bases and J dropped 6; count of bases not matched to a gene: 13. Germline values: CDR1 SGHNT, CDR2 YYREEE (reference sequence). This CDR3 comprises 16 residues. V is TRBV5-4 and J is TRBJ1-2; 11 bases map to TRBD1. The clonotype originates from a man between 65 and 85 years old with acute or convalescent COVID-19. What was sequenced was peripheral blood. The CDR3 here is CASTPDRGRLQDGYTF. For the CDR3, the DNA is TGTGCCAGCACTCCGGACAGGGGGCGGCTCCAGGATGGCTACACCTTC.